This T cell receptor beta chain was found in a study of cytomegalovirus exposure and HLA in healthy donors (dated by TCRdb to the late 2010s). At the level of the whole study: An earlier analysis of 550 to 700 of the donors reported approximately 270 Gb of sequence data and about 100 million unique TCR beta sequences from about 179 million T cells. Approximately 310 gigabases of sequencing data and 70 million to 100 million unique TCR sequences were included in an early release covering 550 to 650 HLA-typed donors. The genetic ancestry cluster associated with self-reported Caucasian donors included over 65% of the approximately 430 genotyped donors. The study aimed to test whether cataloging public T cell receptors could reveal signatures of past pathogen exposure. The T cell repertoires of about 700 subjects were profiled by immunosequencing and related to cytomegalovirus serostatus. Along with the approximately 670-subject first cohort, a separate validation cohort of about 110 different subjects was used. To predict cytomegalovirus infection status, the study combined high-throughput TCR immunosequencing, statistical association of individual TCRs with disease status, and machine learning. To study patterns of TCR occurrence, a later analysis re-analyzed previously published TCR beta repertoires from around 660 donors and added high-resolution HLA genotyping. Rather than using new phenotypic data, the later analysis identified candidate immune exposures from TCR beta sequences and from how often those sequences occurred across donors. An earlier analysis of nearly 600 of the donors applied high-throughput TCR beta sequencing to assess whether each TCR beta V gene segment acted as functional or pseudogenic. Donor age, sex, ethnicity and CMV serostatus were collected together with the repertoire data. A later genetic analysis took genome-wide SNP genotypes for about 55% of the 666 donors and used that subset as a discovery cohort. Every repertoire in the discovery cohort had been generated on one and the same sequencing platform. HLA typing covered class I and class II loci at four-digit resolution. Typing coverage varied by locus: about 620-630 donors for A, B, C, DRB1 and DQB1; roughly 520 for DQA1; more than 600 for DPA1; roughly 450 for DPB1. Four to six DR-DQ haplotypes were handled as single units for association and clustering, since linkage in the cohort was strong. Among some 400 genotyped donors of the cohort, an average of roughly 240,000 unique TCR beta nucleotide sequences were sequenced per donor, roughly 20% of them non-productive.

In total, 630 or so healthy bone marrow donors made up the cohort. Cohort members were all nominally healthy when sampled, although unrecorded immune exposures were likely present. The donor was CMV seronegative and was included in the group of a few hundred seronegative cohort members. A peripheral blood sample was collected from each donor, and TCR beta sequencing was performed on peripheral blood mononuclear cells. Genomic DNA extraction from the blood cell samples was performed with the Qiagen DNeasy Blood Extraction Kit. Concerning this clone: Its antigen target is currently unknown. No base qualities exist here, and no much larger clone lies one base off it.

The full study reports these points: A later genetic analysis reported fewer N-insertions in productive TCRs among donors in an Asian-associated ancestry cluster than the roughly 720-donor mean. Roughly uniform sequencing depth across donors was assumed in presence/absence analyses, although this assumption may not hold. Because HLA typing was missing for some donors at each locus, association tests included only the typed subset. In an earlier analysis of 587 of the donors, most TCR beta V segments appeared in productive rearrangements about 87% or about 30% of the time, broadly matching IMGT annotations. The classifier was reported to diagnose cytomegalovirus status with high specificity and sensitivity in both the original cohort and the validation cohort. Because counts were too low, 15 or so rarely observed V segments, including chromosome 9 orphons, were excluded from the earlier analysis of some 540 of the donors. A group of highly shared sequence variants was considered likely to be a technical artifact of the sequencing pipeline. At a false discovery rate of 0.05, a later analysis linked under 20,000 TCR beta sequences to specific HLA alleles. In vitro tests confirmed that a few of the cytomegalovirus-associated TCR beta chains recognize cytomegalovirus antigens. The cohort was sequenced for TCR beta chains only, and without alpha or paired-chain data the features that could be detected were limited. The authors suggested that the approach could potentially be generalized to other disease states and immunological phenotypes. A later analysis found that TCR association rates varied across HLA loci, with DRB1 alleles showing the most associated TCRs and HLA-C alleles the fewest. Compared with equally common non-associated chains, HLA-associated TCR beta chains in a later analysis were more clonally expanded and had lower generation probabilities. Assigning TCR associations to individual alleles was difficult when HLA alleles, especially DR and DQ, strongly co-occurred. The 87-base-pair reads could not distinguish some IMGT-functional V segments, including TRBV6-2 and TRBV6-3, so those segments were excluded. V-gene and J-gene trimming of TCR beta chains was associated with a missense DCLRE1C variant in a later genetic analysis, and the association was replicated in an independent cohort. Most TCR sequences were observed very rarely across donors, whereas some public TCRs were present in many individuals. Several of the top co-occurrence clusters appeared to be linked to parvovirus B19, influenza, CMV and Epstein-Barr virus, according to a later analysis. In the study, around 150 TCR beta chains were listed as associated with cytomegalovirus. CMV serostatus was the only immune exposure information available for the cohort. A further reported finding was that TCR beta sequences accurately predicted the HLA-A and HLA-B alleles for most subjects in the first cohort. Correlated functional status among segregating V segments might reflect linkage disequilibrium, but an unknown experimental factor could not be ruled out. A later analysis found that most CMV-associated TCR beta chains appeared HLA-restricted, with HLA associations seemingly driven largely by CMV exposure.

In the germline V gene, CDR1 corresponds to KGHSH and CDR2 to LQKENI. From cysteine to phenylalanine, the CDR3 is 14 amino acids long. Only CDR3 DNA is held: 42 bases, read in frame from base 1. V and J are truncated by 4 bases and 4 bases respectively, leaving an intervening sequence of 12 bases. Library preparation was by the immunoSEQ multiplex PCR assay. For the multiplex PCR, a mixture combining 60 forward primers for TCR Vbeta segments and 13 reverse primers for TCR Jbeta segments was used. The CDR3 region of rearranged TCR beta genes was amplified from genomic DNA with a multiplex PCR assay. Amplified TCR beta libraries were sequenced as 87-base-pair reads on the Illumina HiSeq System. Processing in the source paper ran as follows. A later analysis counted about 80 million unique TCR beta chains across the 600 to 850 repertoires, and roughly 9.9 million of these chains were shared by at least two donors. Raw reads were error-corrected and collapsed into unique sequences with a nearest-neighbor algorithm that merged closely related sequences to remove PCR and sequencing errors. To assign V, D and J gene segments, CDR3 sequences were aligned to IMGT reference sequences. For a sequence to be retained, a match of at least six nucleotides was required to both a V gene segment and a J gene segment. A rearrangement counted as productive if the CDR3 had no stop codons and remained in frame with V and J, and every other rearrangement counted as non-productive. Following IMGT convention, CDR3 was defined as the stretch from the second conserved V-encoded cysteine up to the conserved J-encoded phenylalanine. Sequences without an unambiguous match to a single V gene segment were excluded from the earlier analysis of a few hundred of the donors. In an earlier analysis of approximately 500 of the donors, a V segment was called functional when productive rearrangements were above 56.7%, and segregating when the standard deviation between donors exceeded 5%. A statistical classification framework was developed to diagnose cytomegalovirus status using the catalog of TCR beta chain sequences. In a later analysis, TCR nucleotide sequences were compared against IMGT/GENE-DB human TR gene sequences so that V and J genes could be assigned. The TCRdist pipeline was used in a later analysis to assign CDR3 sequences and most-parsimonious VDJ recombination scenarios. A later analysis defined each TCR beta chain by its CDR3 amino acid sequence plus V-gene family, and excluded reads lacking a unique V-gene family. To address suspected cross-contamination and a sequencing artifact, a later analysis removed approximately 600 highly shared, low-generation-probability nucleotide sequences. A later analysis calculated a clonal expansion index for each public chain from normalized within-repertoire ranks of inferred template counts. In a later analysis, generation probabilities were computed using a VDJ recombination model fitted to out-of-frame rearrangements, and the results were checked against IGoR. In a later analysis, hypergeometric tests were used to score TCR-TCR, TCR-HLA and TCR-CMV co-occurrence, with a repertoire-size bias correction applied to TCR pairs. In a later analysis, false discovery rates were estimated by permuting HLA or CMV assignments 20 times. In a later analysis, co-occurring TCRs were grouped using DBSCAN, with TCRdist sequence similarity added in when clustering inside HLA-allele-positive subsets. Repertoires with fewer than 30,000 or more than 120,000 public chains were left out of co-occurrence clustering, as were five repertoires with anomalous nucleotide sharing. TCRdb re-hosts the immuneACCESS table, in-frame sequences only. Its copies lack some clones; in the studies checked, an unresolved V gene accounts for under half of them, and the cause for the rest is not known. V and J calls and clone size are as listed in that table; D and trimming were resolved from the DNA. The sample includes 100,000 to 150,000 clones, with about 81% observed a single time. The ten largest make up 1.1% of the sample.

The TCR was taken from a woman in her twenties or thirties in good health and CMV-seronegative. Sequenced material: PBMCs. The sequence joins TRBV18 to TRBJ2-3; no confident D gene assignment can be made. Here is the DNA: TGTGCCAGCTCACTTTACTCGTCGGCAGATACGCAGTATTTT. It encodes CASSLYSSADTQYF.